The 3 T cell receptor beta chains reported below all come from one sample, sequenced in a study of T cells after yellow fever vaccination. Each CDR3 protein is one row after TCRdb ran MiXCR on the 5' RACE reads. Of around 300,000 distinct CDR3 sequences listed, roughly 3.9% are singletons. Source: PBMCs, taken 5 days after the yellow fever booster vaccination. Receptor source: a man between 18 and 29 years old who received the YFV17D yellow fever vaccine.

This clonotype was seen more than once but under ten times. V usage is TRBV28 and J usage is TRBJ1-2; tentative D call: TRBD1 (5 bases). Trimming left V 4 bases short and J 5 bases short, with 23 bases between. Germline loops: CDR1 MDHEN, CDR2 SYDVKM. The length of the CDR3 is 17 residues. The CDR3 nucleotides read TGTGCCAGCAGTTCGGGACTGTTTGGAATGGTTCGGTATGGCTACACCTTC. This encodes CASSSGLFGMVRYGYTF.

The genes are TRBV6-5 and TRBJ2-7; no firm D call. V lost 0 bases and J lost 0, with 9 bases in between. This CDR3 is built from 15 residues. Per the germline V gene, CDR1 is MNHEY and CDR2 is SVGAGI. Written as DNA, the CDR3 is TGTGCCAGCAGTTACTCTTCACCGAGCTCCTACGAGCAGTACTTC. This encodes CASSYSSPSSYEQYF.

In its sample, this clonotype was seen many times. V usage is TRBV24-1 and J usage is TRBJ1-6; D is possibly TRBD1 (6 bases). V lost 5 bases, J lost 9 bases, and 16 bases lay in between. The CDR3 consists of 15 residues. Germline CDR1 KGHDR, CDR2 SFDVKD. CDR3 coding DNA: TGTGCCACCAGTGCCCTGGACAGTGAGGCTTCACCCCTCCACTTT. It codes for CATSALDSEASPLHF.